These 3 T cell receptor beta chains were sequenced from one sample in a study of neurological immune-mediated disorders (dated by TCRdb to between 2018 and 2021). The time point label here, explained by the study, means: longitudinal time-point 1 (baseline). Library preparation employed 5' RACE. The sequencer listed for this sample is Illumina HiSeq 2500. The public sequencing data were trimmed at Q25 with fastp and processed into clonotypes with MiXCR by TCRdb, which kept only in-frame beta chains. Each CDR3 protein appears once, grouped with its most common genes and DNA. This sample is represented by around 60,000 distinct CDR3 sequences; around 10% of them were singletons. The top ten clones comprise 5% to 8.5% of the sample. The specimen was PBMCs. The receptors stem from a male donor with HTLV-1-associated myelopathy (HAM/TSP).

This clonotype has a single count. V usage is TRBV5-1 and J usage is TRBJ2-3; D is possibly TRBD1 (6 bases). The CDR3 contains 13 residues. Germline V gives CDR1 SGHRS, CDR2 YFSETQ. Trimming took off 7 bases at V and 4 bases at J, with 13 bases between the two ends. CDR3 in amino acids: CASRLDSSDTQYF. CDR3 sequence (DNA): TGCGCCAGCCGACTGGACAGCTCAGATACGCAGTATTTT.

This clonotype was picked up a small number of times. DNA for the CDR3: TGCGCCAGCAGCTTGGCGGAACTAGCTGGGGCCAACGTCCTGACTTTC. It is translated as CASSLAELAGANVLTF. V and J are TRBV5-1 and TRBJ2-6, with D possibly TRBD2 on 5 matching bases. V was shortened by 0 bases and J by 2 bases, with 9 bases between the two germline ends. This CDR3 has 16 residues. Germline V gene sequence: CDR1 SGHRS, CDR2 YFSETQ. The full variable domain, in which reference TRBV5-1 and TRBJ2-6 provide the parts outside the CDR3, is KAGVTQTPRYLIKTRGQQVTLSCSPISGHRSVSWYQQTPGQGLQFLFEYFSETQRNKGNFPGRFSGRQFSNSRSEMNVSTLELGDSALYLCASSLAELAGANVLTFGAGSRLTVL.

This clonotype was recorded many times. The chain employs TRBV20-1 and TRBJ1-2; 9 bases are a match to TRBD1. V lost 2 bases to trimming and J lost 3 bases; unmatched junction nucleotides: 4. CDR1 and CDR2 from the germline V gene are DFQATT and SNEGSKA (reference sequence). The CDR3 is made up of 14 amino acids. The CDR3 DNA sequence: TGCAGTGCTAGACGGGGACAGGGAGACTATGGCTACACCTTC. It codes for CSARRGQGDYGYTF.